Below, 14 T cell receptor beta chains from the same sample are listed, as sequenced in a study of T cell responses to AZD1222 COVID-19 vaccine. Here immunoSEQ multiplex PCR was the method, and the copy in TCRdb shows in-frame clones only, minus some. The sample consists of 80,000 to 130,000 clones, 85% to 90% of them appearing once. The material was peripheral blood, obtained on day 0 of AZD1222 vaccination. The receptors come from an adult in good health.

The chain combines TRBV6-6 with TRBJ1-5, with D hard to call. This CDR3 comprises 14 residues. V was trimmed by 6 bases and J by 1 base, leaving 10 bases between them. CDR1 and CDR2 from the germline V gene are MNHNY and SVGAGI (reference sequence). CDR3 in amino acids: CASSRPQSNQPQHF. DNA of the CDR3: TGTGCCAGCAGCCGCCCACAAAGCAATCAGCCCCAGCATTTT.

The chain couples TRBV19 to TRBJ1-5; D gene ambiguous. Looked up from germline, CDR1 is LNHDA and CDR2 is SQIVND (reference sequence). V shed 10 bases and J shed 0 bases, with 13 bases lying between them. The CDR3 loop spans 14 amino acids. The CDR3, as DNA: TGTGCCACTCACATGGATCATAGCAATCAGCCCCAGCATTTT. It is translated as CATHMDHSNQPQHF.

This chain connects TRBV6-2 or TRBV6-3 to TRBJ2-2; D possibly corresponds to TRBD2 (6 bases). Deletions cut 0 bases from V and 0 bases from J, with 8 bases between. The germline V gene encodes CDR1 MNHEY and CDR2 SVGEGT. This CDR3 is built from 16 residues. As DNA, the CDR3 is TGTGCCAGCAGTTACTCGGGGGGTACGAACACCGGGGAGCTGTTTTTT. Its translation is CASSYSGGTNTGELFF.

In regard to this clone: A read error is the likely source, as a far larger clone sits one nucleotide away. This sequence joins TRBV24-1 and TRBJ1-2, with a tentative D call TRBD1 (6 bases). The germline CDR1 and CDR2 sequences are KGHDR and SFDVKD. The CDR3 runs 14 residues. The ends were cut back, 3 bases at V and 4 bases at J, with 11 bases in the middle. CDR3 DNA: TGTGCCACCAGTGATGCACTGGGGGCCTATGGCTACACCTTC. Its translation is CATSDALGAYGYTF.

V is TRBV27 and J is TRBJ2-4, with 7 bases matching TRBD2. Germline V gene sequence: CDR1 MNHEY, CDR2 SMNVEV (reference sequence). The length of the CDR3 is 18 residues. Trimming at V came to 0 bases and at J to 2 bases, leaving 10 bases not matched to a gene. CDR3 loop: CASSLSWAAGVTKNIQYF. For the CDR3, the DNA is TGTGCCAGCAGTTTATCCTGGGCGGCGGGGGTAACCAAAAACATTCAGTACTTC.

This rearrangement joins TRBV9 to TRBJ2-1; D uncertain. In germline, CDR1 is SGDLS, CDR2 YYNGEE. This CDR3 is 13 amino acids long. The V end lost 0 bases, the J end lost 8 bases, and 9 bases lay between the germline ends. CDR3 nucleotide sequence: TGTGCCAGCAGCGTAGCTAGTTGGGATGAGCAGTTCTTC. Translated: CASSVASWDEQFF.

This CDR3 reads CASSWAGNQPQHF. The CDR3 coding sequence is TGTGCCAGCAGCTGGGCGGGCAATCAGCCCCAGCATTTT. The genes are TRBV7-2 and TRBJ1-5; no clear D gene. V was pared by 4 bases and J by 2 bases, with 6 bases between. The CDR3 consists of 13 residues. Germline V gene lookup returns CDR1 SGHTA and CDR2 FQGNSA.

This chain connects TRBV4-1 to TRBJ2-3; no definite D call. V was clipped by 4 bases and J by 2 bases, with 16 bases between them. This CDR3 contains 16 residues. The V gene's germline CDR1 is MGHRA and CDR2 YSYEKL. The CDR3 DNA follows: TGCGCCAGCAGCCCCCAAGGAACACCCTTCACAGATACGCAGTATTTT. Residues: CASSPQGTPFTDTQYF.

The V and J genes are TRBV5-6 and TRBJ2-7; perhaps TRBD2 as D (5 bases). V was shortened by 2 bases and J by 5 bases, with 8 bases between the two germline ends. Germline assignment: CDR1 SGHDT and CDR2 YYEEEE. The CDR3 length is 12 residues. CDR3 nucleotide sequence: TGTGCCAGCAGCTTTCAGGAGGACGAGCAGTACTTC. This translates into CASSFQEDEQYF.

In its sample, this clone was seen many times. The chain is built from TRBV9 and TRBJ2-3, with TRBD2 matching over 13 bases. The CDR3 is 16 residues long. Germline CDR1 is SGDLS and CDR2 is YYNGEE. V shed 3 bases, J shed 4 bases, and the junction held 5 bases outside the gene matches. The CDR3 spells CASSAGTSGVSDTQYF. The CDR3 DNA follows: TGTGCCAGCAGCGCCGGGACTAGCGGGGTTTCAGATACGCAGTATTTT.

The chain has TRBV28 and TRBJ1-1, with a tentative D call TRBD1 (6 bases). The germline gives CDR1 MDHEN, CDR2 SYDVKM. Between the trimmed V and J ends, which lost 2 bases and 4 bases, there was a span of 11 bases. The CDR3 covers 14 residues. CDR3 sequence (DNA): TGTGCCAGCAGTTTACCCGGGGGCCCCACTGAAGCTTTCTTT. It specifies CASSLPGGPTEAFF. The variable domain in full, completed from reference TRBV28 and TRBJ1-1, reads DVKVTQSSRYLVKRTGEKVFLECVQDMDHENMFWYRQDPGLGLRLIYFSYDVKMKEKGDIPEGYSVSREKKERFSLILESASTNQTSMYLCASSLPGGPTEAFFGQGTRLTVV.

J is TRBJ2-3 and V is TRBV5-1; possibly TRBD2 for D (6 bases). V lost 3 bases to trimming and J lost 3 bases, with 8 bases between them. This CDR3 has 13 amino acids. Germline CDR1 reads SGHRS; CDR2 reads YFSETQ. The CDR3 spells CASSYGGTDTQYF. The CDR3 DNA reads as TGCGCCAGCAGCTACGGGGGAACAGATACGCAGTATTTT. The full variable domain, its missing parts supplied by reference TRBV5-1 and TRBJ2-3, is KAGVTQTPRYLIKTRGQQVTLSCSPISGHRSVSWYQQTPGQGLQFLFEYFSETQRNKGNFPGRFSGRQFSNSRSEMNVSTLELGDSALYLCASSYGGTDTQYFGPGTRLTVL.

This clone was picked up a small number of times. This chain links TRBV6-6 with TRBJ1-1, with TRBD1 identical over 7 bases. The V gene end was trimmed by 2 bases and the J gene end by 4 bases; junction bases not matched to a gene: 4. The CDR3 spans 14 residues. The germline gives CDR1 MNHNY, CDR2 SVGAGI (reference sequence). The CDR3 nucleotides read TGTGCCAGCAGTTACGGACAGGCTAGCACTGAAGCTTTCTTT. This gives the protein CASSYGQASTEAFF.

The rearrangement joins TRBV7-9 to TRBJ2-2; D possibly corresponds to TRBD2 (5 bases). The V end was cut by 1 base, the J end by 6 bases, with 9 bases between. This CDR3 comprises 14 residues. Germline CDR1 is SEHNR and CDR2 is FQNEAQ (reference sequence). As DNA, the CDR3 is TGTGCCAGCAGCTTAGGAGGGAATCCCGGGGAGCTGTTTTTT. Translation: CASSLGGNPGELFF.